This paragraph covers one T cell receptor beta chain sequence. Its antigen remains undetermined. Base quality data are lacking; no much larger clone is found one base away. The data derive from a study of cytomegalovirus exposure and HLA in healthy donors (dated by TCRdb to the late 2010s). Background on the whole study: According to an earlier analysis of 587 of the donors, about 179 million T cells yielded 90 million to 130 million unique TCR beta sequences and around 280 Gb of sequence data. Donor age, sex, ethnicity and CMV serostatus were collected together with the repertoire data. Both class I and class II loci were covered by HLA typing, at four-digit resolution. The number of typed donors differed by locus: about 620-640 for A, B, C, DRB1 and DQB1; approximately 520 for DQA1; around 610 for DPA1; and about 470 for DPB1. The genetic ancestry cluster associated with self-reported Caucasian donors included roughly four fifths of the approximately 430 genotyped donors. Along with the roughly 700-subject first cohort, a separate validation cohort of 120 different subjects was used. A later analysis re-analyzed previously published TCR beta repertoires from about 600 donors and added high-resolution HLA genotyping to study TCR occurrence patterns. Among under 450 genotyped donors of the cohort, an average of approximately 240,000 unique TCR beta nucleotide sequences were sequenced per donor, 15% to 20% of them non-productive. All discovery cohort repertoires had been generated using a single sequencing platform. To predict cytomegalovirus infection status, the study brought together high-throughput TCR immunosequencing, statistical association of individual TCRs with disease status, and machine learning. Four or five DR-DQ haplotypes were treated as single units for association and clustering because of strong linkage in the cohort. The study aimed to test whether signatures of past pathogen exposure could be identified by cataloging public T cell receptors. An early release that covered roughly 600 HLA-typed donors contained about 290 gigabases of sequencing data and 65 million to 100 million unique TCR sequences. An earlier analysis of roughly 600 of the donors used high-throughput TCR beta sequencing to judge whether each TCR beta V gene segment behaved as functional or pseudogenic. The T cell repertoires of around 730 subjects were profiled by immunosequencing and related to cytomegalovirus serostatus. Rather than drawing on any new phenotypic data, the later analysis identified candidate immune exposures from TCR beta sequences and the way those sequences occurred across donors. In a later genetic analysis, genome-wide SNP genotypes for about 65% of the roughly 700 donors were used, and that subset was treated as a discovery cohort. The full study reports these points: Immune exposure information for the cohort was limited to CMV serostatus. A few of the identified cytomegalovirus-associated TCR beta chains were confirmed in vitro to be specific for cytomegalovirus antigens. Correlated functional status among segregating V segments might be attributable to linkage disequilibrium, but an unknown experimental factor could not be ruled out. Several of the top co-occurrence clusters appeared to be linked to parvovirus B19, influenza, CMV and Epstein-Barr virus, according to a later analysis. Roughly uniform sequencing depth across donors was assumed in presence/absence analyses, although this assumption may not hold. The classifier was reported to diagnose cytomegalovirus status with high specificity and sensitivity in both the original cohort and the validation cohort. A later genetic analysis reported fewer N-insertions in productive TCRs among donors in an Asian-associated ancestry cluster than the roughly 670-donor mean. In an earlier analysis of some 640 of the donors, most TCR beta V segments were observed in productive rearrangements about 90% or about 30% of the time, broadly matching IMGT annotations. This cohort had only TCR beta chains sequenced, and the lack of alpha or paired-chain data limited which features could be detected. In a later analysis, HLA-associated TCR beta chains were found to be more clonally expanded and to have lower generation probabilities than equally common non-associated chains. A further reported finding was that TCR beta sequences accurately predicted the HLA-A and HLA-B alleles for most subjects in the first cohort. When HLA alleles, especially DR and DQ, strongly co-occurred, TCR associations were difficult to assign to individual alleles. In a later analysis, the rate of TCR association differed among HLA loci, with DRB1 alleles having the most associated TCRs and HLA-C alleles having the fewest. A group of highly shared sequence variants was considered likely to be a technical artifact of the sequencing pipeline. A later genetic analysis associated a missense DCLRE1C variant with V-gene and J-gene trimming of TCR beta chains, and an independent cohort replicated the association. The study listed around 160 TCR beta chains as associated with cytomegalovirus. Because some donors lacked HLA typing at each locus, the association tests relied only on the typed subset. At a false discovery rate of 0.05, a later analysis linked about 17,000 TCR beta sequences to specific HLA alleles. Some IMGT-functional V segments, including TRBV6-2 and TRBV6-3, could not be told apart with the 87-base-pair reads, so those segments were excluded. The authors suggested that the approach could potentially be extended to other disease states and immunological phenotypes. Most CMV-associated TCR beta chains appeared to be HLA-restricted in a later analysis, and the HLA associations seemed to be driven largely by CMV exposure. The earlier analysis of 450 to 700 of the donors excluded roughly 17 rarely observed V segments, including chromosome 9 orphons, because counts were too low. Across donors, most TCR sequences were observed very rarely, whereas some public TCRs were present in many individuals.

The receptor library was made with the immunoSEQ multiplex PCR assay. For the multiplex PCR, a mixture combining 60 forward primers for TCR Vbeta segments and 13 reverse primers for TCR Jbeta segments was used. The CDR3 region of rearranged TCR beta genes was amplified from genomic DNA with a multiplex PCR assay. The amplified TCR beta libraries were sequenced on the Illumina HiSeq System as 87-base-pair reads. The authors' analysis ran thus. A later analysis tallied roughly 80 million unique TCR beta chains across the 610 or so repertoires, and approximately 12 million of those chains were shared by two or more donors. A nearest-neighbor algorithm error-corrected the raw reads and collapsed the reads into unique sequences, merging closely related sequences to remove PCR and sequencing errors. To assign V, D and J gene segments, CDR3 sequences were aligned to IMGT reference sequences. For a sequence to be retained, a match of at least six nucleotides was required to both a V gene segment and a J gene segment. A rearrangement was called productive if the CDR3 had no stop codons and remained in frame with V and J, and every other rearrangement was called non-productive. CDR3 was defined by IMGT convention, running from the second conserved V-encoded cysteine to the conserved J-encoded phenylalanine. In an earlier analysis of approximately 590 of the donors, sequences lacking an unambiguous match to a single V gene segment were excluded. An earlier analysis of several hundred of the donors called V segments functional above 56.7% productive rearrangements and segregating when the between-donor standard deviation exceeded 5%. A statistical classification framework was built to diagnose cytomegalovirus status from the catalog of TCR beta chain sequences. In a later analysis, TCR nucleotide sequences were compared against IMGT/GENE-DB human TR gene sequences so that V and J genes could be assigned. A later analysis assigned CDR3 sequences and most-parsimonious VDJ recombination scenarios with the TCRdist pipeline. In a later analysis, each TCR beta chain was defined by its CDR3 amino acid sequence together with its V-gene family, and reads without a unique V-gene family were excluded. A later analysis removed 592 highly shared, low-generation-probability nucleotide sequences to deal with suspected cross-contamination and a sequencing artifact. In a later analysis, a clonal expansion index was calculated for each public chain from normalized within-repertoire ranks of inferred template counts. Generation probabilities in a later analysis came from a VDJ recombination model fitted to out-of-frame rearrangements, and those results were checked against IGoR. A later analysis scored TCR-TCR, TCR-HLA and TCR-CMV co-occurrence with hypergeometric tests, applying a repertoire-size bias correction to TCR pairs. To estimate false discovery rates, a later analysis permuted the HLA or CMV assignments 20 times. In a later analysis, co-occurring TCRs were grouped using DBSCAN, and TCRdist sequence similarity was added for clustering within HLA-allele-positive subsets. Repertoires with fewer than 30,000 or more than 120,000 public chains were left out of co-occurrence clustering, as were about 5 repertoires with anomalous nucleotide sharing. In TCRdb, the immuneACCESS table is reduced to in-frame sequences with V and J assigned. These tables do not hold every clone; where another copy was compared, an unresolved V gene accounts for under half, and the others remain unexplained. The D gene and trimming were derived from the DNA, and the V and J assignments and clone size from that table. For this sample there are approximately 150,000 clones; 70% to 80% appear just once. About 1% of the sample rests with the top ten.

Between the V and J ends, shortened by 5 bases and 1 base respectively, the junction contains 6 bases. The CDR3 runs 13 amino acids, cysteine and phenylalanine included. The DNA shown is the 39-base CDR3, in frame from base 1. Based on the germline V gene (reference sequence), the CDR1 and CDR2 sequences are LNHNV and YYDKDF. The cohort was made up of under 800 healthy bone marrow donors. At the time of sampling, all cohort members were nominally healthy, though unrecorded immune exposures were likely present. The donor tested CMV seronegative and was one of the 352 seronegative cohort members. Every donor gave a peripheral blood sample, and the peripheral blood mononuclear cells from that sample were used for TCR beta sequencing. Genomic DNA extraction from the blood cell samples was performed with the Qiagen DNeasy Blood Extraction Kit.

The receptor comes from an older woman in good health and CMV-seronegative. This sequence uses TRBV15 and TRBJ1-5, with no confidently assigned D gene. Sample: PBMCs. The DNA is TGTGCCACCAGCCCCTCCAGCAATCAGCCCCAGCATTTT. This translates into CATSPSSNQPQHF.